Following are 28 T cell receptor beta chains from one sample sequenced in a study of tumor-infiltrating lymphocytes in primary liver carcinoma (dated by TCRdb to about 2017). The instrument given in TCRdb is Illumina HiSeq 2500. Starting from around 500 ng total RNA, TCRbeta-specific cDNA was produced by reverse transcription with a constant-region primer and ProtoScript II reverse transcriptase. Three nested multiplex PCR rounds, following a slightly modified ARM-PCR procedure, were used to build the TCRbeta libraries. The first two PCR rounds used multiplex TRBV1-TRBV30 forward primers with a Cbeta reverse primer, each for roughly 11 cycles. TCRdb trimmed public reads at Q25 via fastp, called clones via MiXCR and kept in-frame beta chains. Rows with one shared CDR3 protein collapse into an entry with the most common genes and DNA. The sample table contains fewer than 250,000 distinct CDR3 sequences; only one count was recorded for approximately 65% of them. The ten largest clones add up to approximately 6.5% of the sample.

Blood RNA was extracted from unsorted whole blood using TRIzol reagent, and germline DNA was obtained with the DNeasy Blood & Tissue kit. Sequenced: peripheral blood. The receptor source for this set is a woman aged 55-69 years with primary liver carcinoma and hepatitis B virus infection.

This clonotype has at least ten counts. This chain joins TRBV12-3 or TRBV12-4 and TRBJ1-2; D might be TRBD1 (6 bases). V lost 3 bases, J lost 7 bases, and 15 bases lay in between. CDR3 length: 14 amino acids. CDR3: CASSFTDSTPGYTF. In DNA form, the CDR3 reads TGTGCCAGCAGTTTTACGGACAGTACGCCTGGCTACACCTTC.

The DNA for the CDR3 is TGCGCCAGCAACTCCGGGACTAGCTCCCCCGGAGAGACCCAGTACTTC. Amino acids: CASNSGTSSPGETQYF. The rearrangement joins TRBV5-1 to TRBJ2-5; the match to TRBD2 covers 9 bases. CDR3 size: 16 residues. CDR1 and CDR2 from the germline V gene are SGHRS and YFSETQ. With V trimmed by 6 bases and J by 4 bases, 13 bases remained unmatched.

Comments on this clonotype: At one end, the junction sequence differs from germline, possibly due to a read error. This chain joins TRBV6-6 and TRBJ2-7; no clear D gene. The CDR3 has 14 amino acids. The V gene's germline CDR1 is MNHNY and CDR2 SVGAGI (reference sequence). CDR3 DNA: TGTGCCAGCAGTTACCGTGACAACGCCTACAAGCAGTACTTC. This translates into CASSYRDNAYKQYF.

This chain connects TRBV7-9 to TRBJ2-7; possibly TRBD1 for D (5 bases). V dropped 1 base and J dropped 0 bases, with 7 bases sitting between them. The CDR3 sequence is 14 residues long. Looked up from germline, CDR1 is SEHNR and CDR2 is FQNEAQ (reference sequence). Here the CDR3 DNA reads TGTGCCAGCAGCTTAGACAGGAGCTCCTACGAGCAGTACTTC. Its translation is CASSLDRSSYEQYF.

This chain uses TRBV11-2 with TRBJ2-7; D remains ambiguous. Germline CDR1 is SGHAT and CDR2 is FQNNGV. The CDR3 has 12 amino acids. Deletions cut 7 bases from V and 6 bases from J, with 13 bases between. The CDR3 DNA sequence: TGTGCCAGCAACCCCCTCATAGTCGAGCAGTACTTC. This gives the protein CASNPLIVEQYF.

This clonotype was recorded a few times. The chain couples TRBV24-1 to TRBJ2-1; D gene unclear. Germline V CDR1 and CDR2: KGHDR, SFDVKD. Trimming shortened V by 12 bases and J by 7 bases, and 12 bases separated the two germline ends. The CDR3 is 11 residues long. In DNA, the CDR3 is TGTGCCTCCCAGGACGGGAATGAGCAGTTCTTC. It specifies CASQDGNEQFF.

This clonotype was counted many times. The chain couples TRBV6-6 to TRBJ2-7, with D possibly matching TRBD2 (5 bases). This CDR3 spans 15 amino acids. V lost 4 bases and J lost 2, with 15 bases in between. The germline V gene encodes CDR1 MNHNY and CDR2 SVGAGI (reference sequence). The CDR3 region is CASSSDYPAPYEQYF. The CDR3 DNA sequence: TGTGCCAGCAGTTCCGACTACCCGGCCCCCTACGAGCAGTACTTC.

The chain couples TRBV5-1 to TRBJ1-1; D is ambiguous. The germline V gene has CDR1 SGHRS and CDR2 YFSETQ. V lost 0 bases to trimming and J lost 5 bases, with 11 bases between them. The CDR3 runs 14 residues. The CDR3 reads CASSLGISNTEAFF. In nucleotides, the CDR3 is TGCGCCAGCAGCTTGGGGATTTCCAATACTGAAGCTTTCTTT.

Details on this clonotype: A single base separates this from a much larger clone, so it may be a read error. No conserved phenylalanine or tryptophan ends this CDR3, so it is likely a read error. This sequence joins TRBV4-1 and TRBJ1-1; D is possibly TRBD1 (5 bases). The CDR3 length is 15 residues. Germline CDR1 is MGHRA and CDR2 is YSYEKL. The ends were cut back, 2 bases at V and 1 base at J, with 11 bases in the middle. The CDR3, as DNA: TGCGCCAGCAGCCAAACCGGGGGATCGAACACTGAAGCTTTCATT. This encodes CASSQTGGSNTEAFI.

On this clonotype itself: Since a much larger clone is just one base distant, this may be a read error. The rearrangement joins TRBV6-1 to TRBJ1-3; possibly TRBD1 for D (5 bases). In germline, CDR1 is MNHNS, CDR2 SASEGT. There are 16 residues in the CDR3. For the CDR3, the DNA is TGTGCCAACAGTGGGGACCCTCAACGGGCTGGAAACACCATATATTTT. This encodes CANSGDPQRAGNTIYF.

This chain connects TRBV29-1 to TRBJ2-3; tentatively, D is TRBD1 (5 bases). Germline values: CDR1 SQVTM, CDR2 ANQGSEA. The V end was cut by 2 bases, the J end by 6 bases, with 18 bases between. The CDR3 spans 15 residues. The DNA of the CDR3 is TGCAGCGTTGAAAACCAGTGGGGCTCCACGGATACGCAGTATTTT. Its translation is CSVENQWGSTDTQYF.

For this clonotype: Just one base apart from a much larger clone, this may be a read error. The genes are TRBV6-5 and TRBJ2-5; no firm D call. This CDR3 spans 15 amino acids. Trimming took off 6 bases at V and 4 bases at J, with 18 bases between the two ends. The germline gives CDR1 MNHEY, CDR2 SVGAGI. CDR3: CASSPRVGLPETQYF. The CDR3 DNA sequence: TGTGCCAGCAGCCCAAGGGTTGGGCTTCCAGAGACCCAGTACTTC.

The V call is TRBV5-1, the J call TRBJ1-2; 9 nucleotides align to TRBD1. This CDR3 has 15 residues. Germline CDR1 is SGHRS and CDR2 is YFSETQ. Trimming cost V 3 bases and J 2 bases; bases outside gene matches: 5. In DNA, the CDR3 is TGCGCCAGCAGCTCCGGGACAGGGATGAACTATGGCTACACCTTC. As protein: CASSSGTGMNYGYTF.

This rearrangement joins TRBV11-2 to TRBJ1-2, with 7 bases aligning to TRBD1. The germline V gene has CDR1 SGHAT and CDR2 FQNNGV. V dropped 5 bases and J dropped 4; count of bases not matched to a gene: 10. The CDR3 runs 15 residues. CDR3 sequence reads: CASSPKTGNSYGYTF. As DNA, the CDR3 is TGTGCCAGCAGCCCGAAGACAGGGAATAGCTATGGCTACACCTTC. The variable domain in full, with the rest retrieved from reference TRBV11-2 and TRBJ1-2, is EAGVAQSPRYKIIEKRQSVAFWCNPISGHATLYWYQQILGQGPKLLIQFQNNGVVDDSQLPKDRFSAERLKGVDSTLKIQPAKLEDSAVYLCASSPKTGNSYGYTFGSGTRLTVV.

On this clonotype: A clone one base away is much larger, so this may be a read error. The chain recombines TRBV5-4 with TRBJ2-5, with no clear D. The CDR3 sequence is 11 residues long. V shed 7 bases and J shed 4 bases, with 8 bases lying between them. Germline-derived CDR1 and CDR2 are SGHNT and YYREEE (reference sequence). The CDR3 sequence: CASYVGETQYF. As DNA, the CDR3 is TGTGCCAGCTATGTTGGAGAGACCCAGTACTTC.

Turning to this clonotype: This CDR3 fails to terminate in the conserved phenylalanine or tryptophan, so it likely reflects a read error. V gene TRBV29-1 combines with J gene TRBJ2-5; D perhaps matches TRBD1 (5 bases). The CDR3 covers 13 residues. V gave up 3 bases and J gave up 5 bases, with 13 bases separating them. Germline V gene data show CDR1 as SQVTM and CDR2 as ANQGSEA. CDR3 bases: TGCAGCGTTGAGGGTGGGGCCCAGGAGACCCAGTACTCC. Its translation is CSVEGGAQETQYS.

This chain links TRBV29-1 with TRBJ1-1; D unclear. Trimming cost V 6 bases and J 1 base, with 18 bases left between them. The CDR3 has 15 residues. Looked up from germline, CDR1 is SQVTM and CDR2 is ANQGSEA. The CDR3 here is CSVAGKEVGNTEAFF. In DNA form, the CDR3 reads TGCAGCGTGGCCGGGAAAGAGGTGGGGAACACTGAAGCTTTCTTT.

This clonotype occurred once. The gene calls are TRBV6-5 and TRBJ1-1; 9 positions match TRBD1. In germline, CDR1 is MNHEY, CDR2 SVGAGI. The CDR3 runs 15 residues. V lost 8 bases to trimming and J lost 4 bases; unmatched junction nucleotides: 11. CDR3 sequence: CASVPRTGVSTEAFF. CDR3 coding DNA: TGTGCCAGCGTGCCCCGGACAGGGGTGAGCACTGAAGCTTTCTTT.

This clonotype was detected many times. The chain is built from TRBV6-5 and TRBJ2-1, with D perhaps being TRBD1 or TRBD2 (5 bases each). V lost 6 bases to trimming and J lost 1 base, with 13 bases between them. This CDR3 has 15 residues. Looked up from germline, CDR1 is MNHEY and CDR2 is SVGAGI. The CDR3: CASRRGDGSYNEQFF. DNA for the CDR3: TGTGCCAGCAGGAGGGGCGACGGTTCCTACAATGAGCAGTTCTTC.

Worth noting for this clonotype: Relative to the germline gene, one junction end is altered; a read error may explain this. The DNA for the CDR3 is TGCAGCGTTGAGTGTGCCTCCCGCCAGCCCCTGCTTTTT. This codes for CSVECASRQPLLF. The chain joins TRBV29-1 to TRBJ1-5; D gene uncertain. From germline, CDR1 is SQVTM and CDR2 ANQGSEA. The CDR3 sequence is 13 residues long. The full variable domain, in which reference TRBV29-1 and TRBJ1-5 provide the parts outside the CDR3, is SAVISQKPSRDICQRGTSLTIQCQVDSQVTMMFWYRQQPGQSLTLIATANQGSEATYESGFVIDKFPISRPNLTFSTLTVSNMSPEDSSIYLCSVECASRQPLLFGDGTRLSIL.

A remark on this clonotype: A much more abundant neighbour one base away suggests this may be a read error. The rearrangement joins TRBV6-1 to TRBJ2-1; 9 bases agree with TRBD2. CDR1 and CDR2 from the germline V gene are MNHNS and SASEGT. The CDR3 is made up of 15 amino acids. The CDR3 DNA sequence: TGTGCCAGCAGTGAAAAGGGACTAGCAAACAAAGAGCAGTTCTTC. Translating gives CASSEKGLANKEQFF.

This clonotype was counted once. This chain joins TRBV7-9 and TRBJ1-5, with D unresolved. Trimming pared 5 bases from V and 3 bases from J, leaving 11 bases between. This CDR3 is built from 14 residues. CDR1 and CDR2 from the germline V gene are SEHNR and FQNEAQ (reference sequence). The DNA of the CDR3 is TGTGCCAGCAGCCCGGGAAAGATCAATCAGCCCCAGCATTTT. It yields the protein CASSPGKINQPQHF.

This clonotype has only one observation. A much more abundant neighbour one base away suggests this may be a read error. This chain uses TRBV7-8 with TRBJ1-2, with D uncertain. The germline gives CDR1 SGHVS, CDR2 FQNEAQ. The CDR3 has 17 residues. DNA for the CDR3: TGTGTCAGCAGCTCCATCAGGATGCAGACACTTAACTATGGCTACACCTTC. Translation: CVSSSIRMQTLNYGYTF.

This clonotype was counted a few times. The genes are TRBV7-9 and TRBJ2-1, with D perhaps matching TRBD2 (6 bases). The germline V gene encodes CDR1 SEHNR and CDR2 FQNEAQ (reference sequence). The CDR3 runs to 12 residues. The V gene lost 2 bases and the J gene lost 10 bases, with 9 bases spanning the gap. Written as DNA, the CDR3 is TGTGCCAGCAGCTTACAGGGAGGCGAGCAGTTCTTC. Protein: CASSLQGGEQFF.

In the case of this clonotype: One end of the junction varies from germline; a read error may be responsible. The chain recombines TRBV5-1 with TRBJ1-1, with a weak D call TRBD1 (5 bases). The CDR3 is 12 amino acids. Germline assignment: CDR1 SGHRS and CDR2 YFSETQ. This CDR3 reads CASSLGQSETFF. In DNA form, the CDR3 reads TGCGCCAGCAGCTTGGGACAGAGTGAAACTTTCTTT. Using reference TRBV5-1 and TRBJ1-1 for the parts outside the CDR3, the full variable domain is KAGVTQTPRYLIKTRGQQVTLSCSPISGHRSVSWYQQTPGQGLQFLFEYFSETQRNKGNFPGRFSGRQFSNSRSEMNVSTLELGDSALYLCASSLGQSETFFGQGTRLTVV.

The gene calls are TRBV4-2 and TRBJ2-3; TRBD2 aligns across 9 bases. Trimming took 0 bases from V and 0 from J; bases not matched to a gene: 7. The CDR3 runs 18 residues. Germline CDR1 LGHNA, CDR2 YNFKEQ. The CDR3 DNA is TGTGCCAGCAGCCAAGATCGGAGTAGCGGGAGAAGCACAGATACGCAGTATTTT. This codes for CASSQDRSSGRSTDTQYF.

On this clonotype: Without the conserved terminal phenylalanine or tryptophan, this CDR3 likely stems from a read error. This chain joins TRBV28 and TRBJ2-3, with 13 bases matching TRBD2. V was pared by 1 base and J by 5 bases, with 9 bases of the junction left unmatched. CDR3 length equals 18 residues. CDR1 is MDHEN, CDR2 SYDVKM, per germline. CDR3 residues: CASSLYSGTSGIIDTQYL. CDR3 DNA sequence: TGTGCCAGCAGTTTATATTCCGGGACTAGCGGGATAATAGATACGCAGTATTTG.

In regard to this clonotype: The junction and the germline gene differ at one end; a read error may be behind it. The CDR3 DNA is TGCGCCACCAGCCTATCCCGGTTGATGGGGGCTGAAGCTTTCTTT. Protein sequence: CATSLSRLMGAEAFF. This chain uses TRBV11-2 with TRBJ1-1; D might be TRBD1 (5 bases). CDR1 SGHAT and CDR2 FQNNGV come from the germline V gene. CDR3 length equals 15 residues.